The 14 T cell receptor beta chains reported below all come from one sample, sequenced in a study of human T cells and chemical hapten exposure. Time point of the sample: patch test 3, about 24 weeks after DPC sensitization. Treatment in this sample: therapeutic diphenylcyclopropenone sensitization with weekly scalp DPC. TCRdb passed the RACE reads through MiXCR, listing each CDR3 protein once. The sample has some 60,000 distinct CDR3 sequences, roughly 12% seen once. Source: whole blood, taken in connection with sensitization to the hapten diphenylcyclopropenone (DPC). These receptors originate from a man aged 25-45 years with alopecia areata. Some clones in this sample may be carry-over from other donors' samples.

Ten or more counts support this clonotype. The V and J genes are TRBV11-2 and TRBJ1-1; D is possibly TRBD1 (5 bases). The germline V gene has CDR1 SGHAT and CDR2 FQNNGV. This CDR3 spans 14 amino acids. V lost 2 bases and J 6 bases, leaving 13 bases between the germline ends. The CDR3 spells CASSLKGLRAEAFF. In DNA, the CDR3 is TGTGCCAGCAGCTTAAAGGGGCTAAGGGCTGAAGCTTTCTTT.

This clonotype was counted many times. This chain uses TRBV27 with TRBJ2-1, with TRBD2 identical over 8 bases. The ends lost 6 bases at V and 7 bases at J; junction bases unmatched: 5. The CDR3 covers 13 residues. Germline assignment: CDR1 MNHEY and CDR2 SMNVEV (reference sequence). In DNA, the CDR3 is TGTGCCAGCAGAACTAGCGGATCGAATGAGCAGTTCTTC. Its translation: CASRTSGSNEQFF.

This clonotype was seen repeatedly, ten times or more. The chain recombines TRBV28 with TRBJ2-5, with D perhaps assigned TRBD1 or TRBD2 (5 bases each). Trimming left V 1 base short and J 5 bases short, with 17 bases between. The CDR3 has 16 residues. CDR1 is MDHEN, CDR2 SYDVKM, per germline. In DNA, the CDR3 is TGTGCCAGCAGTTTATTGTGGGACGAGGCGGCGGAGACCCAGTACTTC. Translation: CASSLLWDEAAETQYF. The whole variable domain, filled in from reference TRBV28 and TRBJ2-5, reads DVKVTQSSRYLVKRTGEKVFLECVQDMDHENMFWYRQDPGLGLRLIYFSYDVKMKEKGDIPEGYSVSREKKERFSLILESASTNQTSMYLCASSLLWDEAAETQYFGPGTRLLVL.

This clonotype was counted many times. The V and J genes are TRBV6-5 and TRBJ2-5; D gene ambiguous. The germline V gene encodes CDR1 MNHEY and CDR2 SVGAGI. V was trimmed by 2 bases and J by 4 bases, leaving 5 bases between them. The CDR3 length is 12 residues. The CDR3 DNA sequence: TGTGCCAGCAGTTACCGCGGAGAGACCCAGTACTTC. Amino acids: CASSYRGETQYF.

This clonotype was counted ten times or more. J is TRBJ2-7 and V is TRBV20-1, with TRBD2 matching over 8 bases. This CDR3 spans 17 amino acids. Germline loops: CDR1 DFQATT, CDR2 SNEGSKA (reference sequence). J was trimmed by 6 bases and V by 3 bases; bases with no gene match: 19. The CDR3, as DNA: TGCAGTGCTAGTTTTCCCAGGGCGGGGGGCATAACCTCCGAGCAGTACTTC. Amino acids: CSASFPRAGGITSEQYF.

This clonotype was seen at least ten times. CDR3 loop: CAISESWYEQYF. CDR3 DNA sequence: TGTGCCATCAGTGAGTCTTGGTACGAGCAGTACTTC. The chain has TRBV10-3 and TRBJ2-7; D uncertain. V was trimmed by 0 bases and J by 4 bases, leaving 4 bases between them. Germline V CDR1 and CDR2: ENHRY, SYGVKD. The CDR3 is made up of 12 amino acids.

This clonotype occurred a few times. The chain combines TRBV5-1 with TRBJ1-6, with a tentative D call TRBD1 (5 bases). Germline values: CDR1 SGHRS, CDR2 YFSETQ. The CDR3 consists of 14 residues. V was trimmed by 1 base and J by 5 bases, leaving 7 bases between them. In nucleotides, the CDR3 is TGCGCCAGCAGCTTGCCGACAGATAATTCACCCCTCCACTTT. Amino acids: CASSLPTDNSPLHF.

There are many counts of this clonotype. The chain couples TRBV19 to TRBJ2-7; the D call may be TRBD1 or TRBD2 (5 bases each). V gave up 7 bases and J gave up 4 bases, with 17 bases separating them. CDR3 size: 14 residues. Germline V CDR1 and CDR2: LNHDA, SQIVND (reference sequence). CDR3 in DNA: TGTGCCAGTACCAGTCCCGGGGCGTCGTACGAGCAGTACTTC. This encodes CASTSPGASYEQYF.

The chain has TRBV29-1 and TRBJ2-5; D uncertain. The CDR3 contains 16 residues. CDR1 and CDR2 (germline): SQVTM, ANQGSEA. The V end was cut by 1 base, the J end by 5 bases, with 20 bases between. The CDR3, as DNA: TGCAGCGTTGAAGGGGGTTCGCCAGACGGATATGAGACCCAGTACTTC. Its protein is CSVEGGSPDGYETQYF.

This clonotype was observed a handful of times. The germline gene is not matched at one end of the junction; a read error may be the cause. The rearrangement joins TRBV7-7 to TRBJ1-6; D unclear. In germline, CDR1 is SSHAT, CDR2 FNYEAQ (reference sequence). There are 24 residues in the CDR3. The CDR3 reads CASSLGQGGPSFDPLREYNSPLHF. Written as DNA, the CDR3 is TGTGCTAGCAGCTTAGGGCAAGGAGGCCCTTCCTTTGATCCTCTACGCGAATATAATTCACCCCTCCACTTT. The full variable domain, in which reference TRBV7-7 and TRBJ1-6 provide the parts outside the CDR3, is GAGVSQSPRYKVTKRGQDVTLRCDPISSHATLYWYQQALGQGPEFLTYFNYEAQPDKSGLPSDRFSAERPEGSISTLTIQRTEQRDSAMYRCASSLGQGGPSFDPLREYNSPLHFGNGTRLTVT.

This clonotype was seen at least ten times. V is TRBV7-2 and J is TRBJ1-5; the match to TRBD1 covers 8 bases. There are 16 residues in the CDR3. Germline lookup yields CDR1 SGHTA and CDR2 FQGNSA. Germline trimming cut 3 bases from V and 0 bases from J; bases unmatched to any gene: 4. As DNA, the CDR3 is TGTGCCAGCAGCTTCCGGACAGGGATTAGCAATCAGCCCCAGCATTTT. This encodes CASSFRTGISNQPQHF.

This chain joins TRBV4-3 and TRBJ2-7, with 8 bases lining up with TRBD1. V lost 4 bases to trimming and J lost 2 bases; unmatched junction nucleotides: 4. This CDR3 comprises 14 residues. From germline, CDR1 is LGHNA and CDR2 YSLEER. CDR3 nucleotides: TGCGCCAGCAGCCCAATGACAGGGGCCTACGAGCAGTACTTC. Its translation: CASSPMTGAYEQYF.

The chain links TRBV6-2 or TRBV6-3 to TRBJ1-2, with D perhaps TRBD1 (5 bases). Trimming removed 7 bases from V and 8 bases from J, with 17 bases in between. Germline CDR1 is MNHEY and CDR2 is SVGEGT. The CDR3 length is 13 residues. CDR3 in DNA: TGTGCCAGCACCCGACGGGGCGAGGGAGGCTACACCTTC. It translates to CASTRRGEGGYTF.

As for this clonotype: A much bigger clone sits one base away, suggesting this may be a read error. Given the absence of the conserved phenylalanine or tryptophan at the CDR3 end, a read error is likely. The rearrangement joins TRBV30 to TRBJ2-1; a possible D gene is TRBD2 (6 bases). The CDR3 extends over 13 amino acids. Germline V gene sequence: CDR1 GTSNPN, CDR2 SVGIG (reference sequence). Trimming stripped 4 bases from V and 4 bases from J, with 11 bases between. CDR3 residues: CAWNSGTYNEQFY. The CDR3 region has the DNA TGTGCCTGGAACTCCGGGACTTACAATGAGCAGTTCTAC.